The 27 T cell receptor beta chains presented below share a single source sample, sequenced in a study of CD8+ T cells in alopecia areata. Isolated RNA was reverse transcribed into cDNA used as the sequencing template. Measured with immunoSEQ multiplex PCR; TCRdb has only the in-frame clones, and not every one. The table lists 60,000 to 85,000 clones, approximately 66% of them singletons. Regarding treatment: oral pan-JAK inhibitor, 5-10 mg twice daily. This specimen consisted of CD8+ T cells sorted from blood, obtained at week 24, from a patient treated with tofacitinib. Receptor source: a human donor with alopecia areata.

CDR3 residues: CASSEGGRSYEQYF. CDR3 DNA sequence: TGTGCCAGCAGTGAAGGTGGACGGTCCTACGAGCAGTACTTC. V gene TRBV6-1 combines with J gene TRBJ2-7; unclear D gene. This CDR3 spans 14 amino acids. CDR1 is MNHNS and CDR2 is SASEGT in the germline V gene. With 1 base removed from V and 1 base from J, the gap between germline ends came to 8 bases.

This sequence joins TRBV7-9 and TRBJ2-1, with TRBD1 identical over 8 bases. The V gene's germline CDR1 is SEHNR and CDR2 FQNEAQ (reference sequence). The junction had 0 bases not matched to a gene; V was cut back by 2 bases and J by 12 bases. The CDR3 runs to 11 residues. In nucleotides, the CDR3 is TGTGCCAGCAGCTTAACAGGGGGGCAGTTCTTC. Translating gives CASSLTGGQFF.

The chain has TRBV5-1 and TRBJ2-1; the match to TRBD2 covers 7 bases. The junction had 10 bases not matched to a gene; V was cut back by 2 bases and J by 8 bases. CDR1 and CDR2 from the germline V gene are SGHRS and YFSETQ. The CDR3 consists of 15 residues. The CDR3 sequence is CASSFTRTRRDEQFF. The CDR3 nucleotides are TGCGCCAGCAGCTTTACAAGGACTAGGAGGGATGAGCAGTTCTTC.

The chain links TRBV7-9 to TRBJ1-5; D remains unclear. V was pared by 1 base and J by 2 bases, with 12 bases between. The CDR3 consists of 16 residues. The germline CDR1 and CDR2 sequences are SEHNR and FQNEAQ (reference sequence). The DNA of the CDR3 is TGTGCCAGCAGCTTAGATACCCCGAGGGGCAATCAGCCCCAGCATTTT. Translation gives CASSLDTPRGNQPQHF.

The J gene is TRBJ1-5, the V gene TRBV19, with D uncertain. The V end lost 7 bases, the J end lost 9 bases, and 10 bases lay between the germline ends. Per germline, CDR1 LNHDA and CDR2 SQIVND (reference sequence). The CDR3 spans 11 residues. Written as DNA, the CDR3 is TGTGCCAGTACCCCCGGCGGGCCCCAGCATTTT. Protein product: CASTPGGPQHF.

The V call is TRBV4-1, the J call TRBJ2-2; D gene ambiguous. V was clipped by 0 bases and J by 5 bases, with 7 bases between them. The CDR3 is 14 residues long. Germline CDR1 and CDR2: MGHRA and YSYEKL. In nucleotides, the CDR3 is TGCGCCAGCAGCCAAGATCGCGTAACCGGGGAGCTGTTTTTT. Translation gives CASSQDRVTGELFF.

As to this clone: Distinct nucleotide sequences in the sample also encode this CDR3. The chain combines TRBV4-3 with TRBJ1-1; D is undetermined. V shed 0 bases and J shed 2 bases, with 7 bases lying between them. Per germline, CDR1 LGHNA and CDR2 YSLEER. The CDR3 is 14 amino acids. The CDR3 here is CASSQDRVNTEAFF. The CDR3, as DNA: TGCGCCAGCAGCCAAGACAGAGTCAACACTGAAGCTTTCTTT.

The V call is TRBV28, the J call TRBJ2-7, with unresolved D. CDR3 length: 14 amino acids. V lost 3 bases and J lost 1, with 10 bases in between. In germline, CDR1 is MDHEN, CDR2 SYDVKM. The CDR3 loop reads CASSFDGQSYEQYF. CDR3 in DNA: TGTGCCAGCAGTTTTGACGGTCAATCCTACGAGCAGTACTTC.

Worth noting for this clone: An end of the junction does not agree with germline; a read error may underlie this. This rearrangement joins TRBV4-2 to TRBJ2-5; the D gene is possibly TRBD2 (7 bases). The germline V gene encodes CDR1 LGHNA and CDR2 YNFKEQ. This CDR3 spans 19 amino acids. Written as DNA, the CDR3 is TGTGCCAGCAGCCACCATACCGGGGGGCCCGAGCGACCCCAAGAGGCCCAGTACTTC. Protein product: CASSHHTGGPERPQEAQYF.

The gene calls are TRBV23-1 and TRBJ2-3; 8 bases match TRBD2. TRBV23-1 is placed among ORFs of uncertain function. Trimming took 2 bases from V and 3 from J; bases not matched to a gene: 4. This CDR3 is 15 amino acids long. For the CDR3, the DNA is TGCGCCAGCAGTCAACTTAAGCGGGGGACAGATACGCAGTATTTT. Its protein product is CASSQLKRGTDTQYF.

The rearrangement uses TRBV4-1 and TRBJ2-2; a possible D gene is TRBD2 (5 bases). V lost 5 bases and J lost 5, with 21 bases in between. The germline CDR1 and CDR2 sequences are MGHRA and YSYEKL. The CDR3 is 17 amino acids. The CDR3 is CASSLLVPPTRTGELFF. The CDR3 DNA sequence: TGCGCCAGCAGCTTACTAGTTCCCCCAACCCGGACCGGGGAGCTGTTTTTT.

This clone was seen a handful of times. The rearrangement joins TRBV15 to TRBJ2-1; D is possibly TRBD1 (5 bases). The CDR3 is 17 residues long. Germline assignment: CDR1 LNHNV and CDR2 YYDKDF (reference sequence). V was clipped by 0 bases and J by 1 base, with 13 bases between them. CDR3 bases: TGTGCCACCAGCAGAGATGGGTGGCAGGGATCCTACAATGAGCAGTTCTTC. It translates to CATSRDGWQGSYNEQFF.

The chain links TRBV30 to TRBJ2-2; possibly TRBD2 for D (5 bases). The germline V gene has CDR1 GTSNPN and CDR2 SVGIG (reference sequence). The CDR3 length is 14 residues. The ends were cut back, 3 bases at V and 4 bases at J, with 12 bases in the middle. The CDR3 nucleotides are TGTGCCTGGAGCGAGGGAGTGGGCACCGGGGAGCTGTTTTTT. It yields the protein CAWSEGVGTGELFF.

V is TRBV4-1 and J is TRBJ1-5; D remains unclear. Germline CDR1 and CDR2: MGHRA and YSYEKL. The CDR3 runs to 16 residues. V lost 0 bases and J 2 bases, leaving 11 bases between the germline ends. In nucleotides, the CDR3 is TGCGCCAGCAGCCAAGATGACGGTGGCGGCAATCAGCCCCAGCATTTT. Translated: CASSQDDGGGNQPQHF.

The CDR3, as DNA: TGTGCCATCAGTGATAAGGCCTACACAGATACGCAGTATTTT. Protein: CAISDKAYTDTQYF. The chain recombines TRBV10-3 with TRBJ2-3; unclear D gene. Between the trimmed V and J ends, which lost 3 bases and 2 bases, there was a span of 9 bases. This CDR3 contains 14 residues. Germline-derived CDR1 and CDR2 are ENHRY and SYGVKD.

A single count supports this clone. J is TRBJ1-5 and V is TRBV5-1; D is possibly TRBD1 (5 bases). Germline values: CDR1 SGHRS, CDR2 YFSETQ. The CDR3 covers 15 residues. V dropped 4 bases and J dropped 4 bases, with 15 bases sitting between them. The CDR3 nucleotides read TGCGCCAGCAGCCCCGGGACGGAAACAAATCAGCCCCAGCATTTT. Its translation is CASSPGTETNQPQHF.

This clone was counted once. CDR3 region: CASRASGDYEQYF. CDR3 DNA: TGTGCCAGCAGGGCAAGCGGAGACTACGAGCAGTACTTC. The V call is TRBV5-6, the J call TRBJ2-7; tentatively, D is TRBD2 (5 bases). With 5 bases removed from V and 3 bases from J, the gap between germline ends came to 12 bases. There are 13 residues in the CDR3. Looked up from germline, CDR1 is SGHDT and CDR2 is YYEEEE.

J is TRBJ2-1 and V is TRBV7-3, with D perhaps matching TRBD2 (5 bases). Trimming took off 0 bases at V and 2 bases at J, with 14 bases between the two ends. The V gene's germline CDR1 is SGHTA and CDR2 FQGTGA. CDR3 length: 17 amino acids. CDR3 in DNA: TGTGCCAGCAGCTTAACGTCGGGGAGCGCAGCCTACAATGAGCAGTTCTTC. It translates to CASSLTSGSAAYNEQFF.

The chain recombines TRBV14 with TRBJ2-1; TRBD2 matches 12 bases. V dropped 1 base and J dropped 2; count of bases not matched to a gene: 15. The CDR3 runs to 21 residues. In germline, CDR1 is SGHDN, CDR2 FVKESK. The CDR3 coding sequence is TGTGCCAGCAGCCAAGGGTCAGGACTAGCGGGATTCCCTAGGGCCTACAATGAGCAGTTCTTC. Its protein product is CASSQGSGLAGFPRAYNEQFF. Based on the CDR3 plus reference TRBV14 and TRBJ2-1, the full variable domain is EAGVTQFPSHSVIEKGQTVTLRCDPISGHDNLYWYRRVMGKEIKFLLHFVKESKQDESGMPNNRFLAERTGGTYSTLKVQPAELEDSGVYFCASSQGSGLAGFPRAYNEQFFGPGTRLTVL.

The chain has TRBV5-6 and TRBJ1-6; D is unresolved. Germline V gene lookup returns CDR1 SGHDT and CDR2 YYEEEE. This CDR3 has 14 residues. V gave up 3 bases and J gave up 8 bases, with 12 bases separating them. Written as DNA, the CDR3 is TGTGCCAGCAGCTCGATATATATGGATTCACCCCTCCACTTT. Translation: CASSSIYMDSPLHF.

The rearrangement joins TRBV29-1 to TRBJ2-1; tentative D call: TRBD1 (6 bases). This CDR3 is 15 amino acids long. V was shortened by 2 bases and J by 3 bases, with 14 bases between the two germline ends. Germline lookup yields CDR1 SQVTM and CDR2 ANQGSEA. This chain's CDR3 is CSVELGTTIYNEQFF. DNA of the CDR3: TGCAGCGTTGAACTCGGGACAACCATCTACAATGAGCAGTTCTTC.

The CDR3 DNA reads as TGCGCCAGCAGCCAAGACCCACCGGGACAGACCTTTGAAAAACTGTTTTTT. It specifies CASSQDPPGQTFEKLFF. This chain joins TRBV4-3 and TRBJ1-4; 7 nucleotides match TRBD1. This CDR3 is built from 17 residues. Germline-derived CDR1 and CDR2 are LGHNA and YSLEER. V trimming: 0 bases; J trimming: 7 bases; junction bases outside the gene matches: 11.

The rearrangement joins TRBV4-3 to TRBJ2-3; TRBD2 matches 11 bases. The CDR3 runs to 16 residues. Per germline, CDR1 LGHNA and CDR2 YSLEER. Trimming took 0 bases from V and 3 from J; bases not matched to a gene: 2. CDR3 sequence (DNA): TGCGCCAGCAGCCAAGATCTAGCGGGAGGAACAGATACGCAGTATTTT. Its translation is CASSQDLAGGTDTQYF.

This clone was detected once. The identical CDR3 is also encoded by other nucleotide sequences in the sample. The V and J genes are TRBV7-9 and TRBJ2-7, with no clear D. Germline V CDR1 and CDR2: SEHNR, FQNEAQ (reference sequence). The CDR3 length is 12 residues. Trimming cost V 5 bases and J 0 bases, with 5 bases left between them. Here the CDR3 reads CASSRSSYEQYF. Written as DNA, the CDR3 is TGTGCCAGCAGCCGATCCTCCTACGAGCAGTACTTC.

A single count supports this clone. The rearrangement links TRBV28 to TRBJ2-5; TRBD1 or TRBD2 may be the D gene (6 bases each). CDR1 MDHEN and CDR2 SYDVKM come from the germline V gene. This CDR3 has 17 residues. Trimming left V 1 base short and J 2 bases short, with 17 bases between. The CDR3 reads CASSLFGGFNGQETQYF. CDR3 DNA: TGTGCCAGCAGTTTATTCGGGGGCTTCAATGGACAAGAGACCCAGTACTTC.

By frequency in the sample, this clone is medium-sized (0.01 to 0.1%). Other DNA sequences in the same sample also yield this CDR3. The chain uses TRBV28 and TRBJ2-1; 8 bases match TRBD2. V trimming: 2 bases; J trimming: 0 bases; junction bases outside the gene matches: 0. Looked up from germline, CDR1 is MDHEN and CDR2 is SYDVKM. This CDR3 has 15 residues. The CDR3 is CASSLLAGSYNEQFF. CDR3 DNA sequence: TGTGCCAGCAGTTTACTAGCGGGCTCCTACAATGAGCAGTTCTTC.

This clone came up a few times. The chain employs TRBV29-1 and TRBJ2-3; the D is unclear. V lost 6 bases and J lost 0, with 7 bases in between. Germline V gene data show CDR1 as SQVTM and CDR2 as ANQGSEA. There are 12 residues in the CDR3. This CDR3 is CSVESSTDTQYF. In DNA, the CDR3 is TGCAGCGTCGAAAGTAGCACAGATACGCAGTATTTT.